The rows below give T cell receptor beta chains drawn from one sample of a study of shared clonotypes between healthy human individuals. Using immunoSEQ multiplex PCR, the repertoire was profiled, and TCRdb retains in-frame clones only, with some absent. The repertoire includes about 2.3 million clones, 80% to 95% of them detected once, and around 0.4% sits in the top ten. Sequencing input: naive CD4+ T cells from PBMCs. These receptors came from a man aged 18 to 30 in good health. Some clones in this sample may be carry-over from other donors' samples. The CDR3 runs from the conserved cysteine through the conserved F or W. The D gene is left open where the match is weak. Rows may omit the clone size; those that give it use once, few, many or a size class.

TRBJ2-1 14 NA TRBV4-1 NA CASSQDGGRAEQFF TGCGCCAGCAGCCAAGATGGGGGACGCGCGGAGCAGTTCTTC
TRBJ2-7 15 NA TRBV6-6 NA CASRGAASLIYEQYF TGTGCCAGCAGGGGGGCGGCGTCCCTCATCTACGAGCAGTACTTC
TRBJ1-2 16 NA TRBV28 NA CASRSGPRGEHYGYTF TGTGCCAGCAGGTCCGGCCCTCGGGGGGAGCACTATGGCTACACCTTC
TRBJ2-7 14 NA TRBV28 NA CASSFLGESYEQYF TGTGCCAGCAGTTTCCTGGGGGAAAGCTACGAGCAGTACTTC
TRBJ1-5 15 NA TRBV19 NA CATTPWGAALKPQHF TGTGCCACCACCCCGTGGGGGGCCGCACTTAAGCCCCAGCATTTT
TRBJ2-7 14 NA TRBV6-6 NA CASSYSVGALEQYF TGTGCCAGCAGTTACTCGGTAGGGGCTCTCGAGCAGTACTTC
TRBJ2-1 15 NA TRBV5-1 TRBD2 CASSFAQGLAGEQFF TGCGCCAGCAGCTTTGCACAGGGACTAGCCGGTGAGCAGTTCTTC
TRBJ2-2 16 NA TRBV19 TRBD2 CASSGLAGGETGELFF TGTGCCAGTAGTGGACTAGCGGGAGGAGAAACCGGGGAGCTGTTTTTT
TRBJ2-5 15 NA TRBV2 NA CASRSRDRPQETQYF TGTGCCAGCAGGTCCCGGGACCGCCCCCAAGAGACCCAGTACTTC
TRBJ2-5 13 NA TRBV4-1 NA CACGTGERETQYF TGCGCCTGTGGTACGGGGGAGAGAGAGACCCAGTACTTC
TRBJ1-5 13 few TRBV29-1 TRBD1 CSVGTGDGQPQHF TGCAGCGTTGGGACAGGGGACGGTCAGCCCCAGCATTTT
TRBJ2-7 13 NA TRBV10-3 NA CAISERAEIEQYF TGTGCCATCAGTGAGAGGGCAGAGATCGAGCAGTACTTC
TRBJ2-1 12 NA TRBV5-8 NA CASSLVFNEQFF TGTGCCAGCAGCTTGGTGTTTAATGAGCAGTTCTTC
TRBJ1-2 12 NA TRBV29-1 NA CSVDGRGGGYTF TGCAGCGTTGATGGTAGAGGAGGTGGCTACACCTTC